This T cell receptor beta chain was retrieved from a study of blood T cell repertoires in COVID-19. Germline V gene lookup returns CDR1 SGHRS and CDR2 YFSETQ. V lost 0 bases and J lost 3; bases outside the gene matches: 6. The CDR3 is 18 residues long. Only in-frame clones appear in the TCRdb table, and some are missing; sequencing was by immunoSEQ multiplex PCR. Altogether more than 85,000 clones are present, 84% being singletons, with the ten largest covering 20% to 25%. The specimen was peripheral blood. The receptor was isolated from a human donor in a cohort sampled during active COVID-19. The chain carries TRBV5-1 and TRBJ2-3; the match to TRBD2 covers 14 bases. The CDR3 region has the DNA TGCGCCAGCAGCTTGGGGGGACTAGCGGGGGCCGTGACAGATACGCAGTATTTT. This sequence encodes CASSLGGLAGAVTDTQYF.